The next 17 T cell receptor beta chains were all read from a single sample in a study of cytomegalovirus exposure and HLA in healthy donors. Assay used: immunoSEQ multiplex PCR; TCRdb lists only in-frame clones, some missing. This table has some 150,000 clones, about 91% appearing once. Material for sequencing was PBMCs. These receptors came from a man between 18 and 35 years old in good health and CMV-seropositive.

The chain has TRBV29-1 and TRBJ1-1; unclear D gene. Looked up from germline, CDR1 is SQVTM and CDR2 is ANQGSEA. There are 11 residues in the CDR3. V was pared by 0 bases and J by 4 bases, with 3 bases between. CDR3 in DNA: TGCAGCGTTGAAGAGAGCACTGAAGCTTTCTTT. It specifies CSVEESTEAFF.

This chain uses TRBV13 with TRBJ2-7; D is undetermined. Trimming stripped 5 bases from V and 3 bases from J, with 14 bases between. CDR1 and CDR2 (germline): PRHDT, FYEKMQ (reference sequence). The CDR3 runs to 14 residues. For the CDR3, the DNA is TGTGCCAGCAGCAACAGAGTAATGAACTACGAGCAGTACTTC. Encoded protein: CASSNRVMNYEQYF.

The genes are TRBV6-5 and TRBJ1-2; TRBD1 matches at 10 bases. The CDR3 spans 13 residues. The germline gives CDR1 MNHEY, CDR2 SVGAGI. J was trimmed by 4 bases and V by 6 bases; bases with no gene match: 2. CDR3 bases: TGTGCCAGCAGGGGACAGGGGACCTATGGCTACACCTTC. Its protein is CASRGQGTYGYTF.

The chain has TRBV4-1 and TRBJ2-3; no firm D call. Between the trimmed V and J ends, which lost 1 base and 2 bases, there was a span of 7 bases. The CDR3 sequence is 14 residues long. The germline gives CDR1 MGHRA, CDR2 YSYEKL. The DNA for the CDR3 is TGCGCCAGCAGCCAAGCTCCTACCACAGATACGCAGTATTTT. Translating gives CASSQAPTTDTQYF.

V usage is TRBV11-2 and J usage is TRBJ2-7; no clear D. V lost 3 bases and J 5 bases, leaving 8 bases between the germline ends. The germline V gene has CDR1 SGHAT and CDR2 FQNNGV. The CDR3 spans 12 residues. As DNA, the CDR3 is TGTGCCAGCAGCTTTGGTAGCCACGAGCAGTACTTC. The encoded protein is CASSFGSHEQYF.

The chain recombines TRBV6-1 with TRBJ1-1; no clear D. Germline CDR1 is MNHNS and CDR2 is SASEGT. Trimming stripped 1 base from V and 4 bases from J, with 13 bases between. CDR3 size: 15 residues. For the CDR3, the DNA is TGTGCCAGCAGTGAAGACCAGAGGTTAGCCACTGAAGCTTTCTTT. Amino acids: CASSEDQRLATEAFF.

The chain couples TRBV4-1 to TRBJ1-2; 7 positions agree with TRBD1. The CDR3 contains 14 residues. Germline values: CDR1 MGHRA, CDR2 YSYEKL. J was trimmed by 8 bases and V by 5 bases; bases with no gene match: 11. The CDR3 reads CASSDRKTGPGYTF. DNA for the CDR3: TGCGCCAGCAGCGACAGAAAGACAGGGCCCGGCTACACCTTC.

The chain recombines TRBV7-2 with TRBJ1-1, with 10 bases matching TRBD1. The V gene end was trimmed by 4 bases and the J gene end by 7 bases; junction bases not matched to a gene: 15. This CDR3 is built from 17 residues. Germline-derived CDR1 and CDR2 are SGHTA and FQGNSA. The CDR3 region has the DNA TGTGCCAGCAGCTCAACCAGACAGGGGGCGACGGCGCTTGAAGCTTTCTTT. Protein sequence: CASSSTRQGATALEAFF.

In nucleotides, the CDR3 is TGTGCCAGCTCACCACTTGGAGCGGGAGGCCCCTACAATGAGCAGTTCTTC. Its translation is CASSPLGAGGPYNEQFF. The rearrangement uses TRBV18 and TRBJ2-1, with 9 positions matching TRBD2. Losses at the gene ends were 1 base for V and 2 bases for J; bases not matched to a gene: 6. The CDR3 length is 17 residues. Germline-derived CDR1 and CDR2 are KGHSH and LQKENI.

This clone has only a few counts. The V gene is TRBV11-2, the J gene TRBJ1-1; D is unclear. The V and J ends lost 5 bases and 5 bases respectively, with 6 bases between them. The length of the CDR3 is 11 residues. Germline V lookup: CDR1 SGHAT, CDR2 FQNNGV. The CDR3 here is CASSPSTEAFF. The DNA for the CDR3 is TGTGCCAGCAGCCCTTCGACTGAAGCTTTCTTT.

CDR3 loop: CASSALPSGGHFF. The CDR3 DNA is TGCGCCAGCAGCGCGCTGCCTAGCGGGGGGCATTTCTTC. The chain recombines TRBV4-1 with TRBJ2-1; 11 nucleotides align to TRBD2. CDR3 length: 13 residues. With V trimmed by 5 bases and J by 16 bases, 10 bases remained unmatched. Germline V gene sequence: CDR1 MGHRA, CDR2 YSYEKL.

The chain couples TRBV7-3 to TRBJ2-6; tentatively, D is TRBD1 (6 bases). This CDR3 has 17 residues. Germline V gene sequence: CDR1 SGHTA, CDR2 FQGTGA. Trimming removed 5 bases from V and 0 bases from J, with 14 bases in between. CDR3 nucleotides: TGTGCCAGCAGCGTCGTTCCGACAGGCTCTGGGGCCAACGTCCTGACTTTC. Its translation: CASSVVPTGSGANVLTF.

The chain is built from TRBV4-1 and TRBJ2-5, with 10 positions matching TRBD1. The CDR3 has 17 amino acids. J lost 4 bases, V lost 2 bases, and 10 bases had no gene match. Germline V CDR1 and CDR2: MGHRA, YSYEKL. The CDR3 DNA sequence: TGCGCCAGCAGCCAAACACCGGGACAGGGGTTTGGAGAGACCCAGTACTTC. Protein: CASSQTPGQGFGETQYF.

The chain has TRBV15 and TRBJ1-6, with a tentative D call TRBD1 (6 bases). V lost 0 bases to trimming and J lost 6 bases, with 9 bases between them. The CDR3 extends over 15 amino acids. CDR1 and CDR2 from the germline V gene are LNHNV and YYDKDF (reference sequence). DNA for the CDR3: TGTGCCACCAGCAGAGAGGACAGCCTTAATTCACCCCTCCACTTT. It is translated as CATSREDSLNSPLHF.

The chain combines TRBV7-9 with TRBJ2-6; perhaps TRBD1 as D (6 bases). V lost 3 bases and J 2 bases, leaving 14 bases between the germline ends. Germline V gene sequence: CDR1 SEHNR, CDR2 FQNEAQ (reference sequence). There are 17 residues in the CDR3. The CDR3 loop is CASSLFGEGAGANVLTF. Written as DNA, the CDR3 is TGTGCCAGCAGCTTGTTTGGAGAGGGGGCTGGGGCCAACGTCCTGACTTTC.

The V and J genes are TRBV30 and TRBJ2-7; D perhaps matches TRBD1 (7 bases). The CDR3 has 16 amino acids. Between the trimmed V and J ends, which lost 3 bases and 6 bases, there was a span of 24 bases. CDR1 and CDR2 (germline): GTSNPN, SVGIG (reference sequence). The CDR3 loop is CAWRTQGGMGGGEQYF. The CDR3 DNA follows: TGTGCCTGGAGAACCCAAGGGGGCATGGGGGGAGGCGAGCAGTACTTC.

The chain links TRBV7-9 to TRBJ1-2; D ambiguous. This CDR3 has 15 residues. Germline CDR1 reads SEHNR; CDR2 reads FQNEAQ (reference sequence). Trimming removed 5 bases from V and 2 bases from J, with 15 bases in between. The CDR3 region has the DNA TGTGCCAGCAGCCAAGCGGCGCCCCGGAACTATGGCTACACCTTC. This gives the protein CASSQAAPRNYGYTF.